Presented here are 9 T cell receptor beta chains from one specimen sequenced in a study of T-cell reconstitution after alpha-beta-depleted transplantation in children (dated by TCRdb to the mid-2010s). The library was prepared using PCR. The reads were generated on an Illumina HiSeq 2500. TCR library preparation used molecular barcoding, with unique molecular identifiers applied to normalize quantification of the TCRbeta repertoire. TCRdb's own reprocessing of the public reads used fastp at Q25 and MiXCR and kept productive beta chains. Each entry is one CDR3 protein sequence, shown with its most common DNA and genes. The sample records approximately 400,000 distinct CDR3 sequences, approximately 10% of which are singletons. The ten largest make up roughly 5.1% of the sample. The sequences come from PBMCs from the stem cell graft donor, collected from the stem cell graft. Every receptor here comes from a human donor who donated a stem cell graft to a child with acute myeloid leukemia.

This clonotype was observed a few times. V and J are TRBV29-1 and TRBJ1-1; no firm D call. Germline lookup yields CDR1 SQVTM and CDR2 ANQGSEA. CDR3 size: 13 residues. V lost 3 bases and J 5 bases, leaving 13 bases between the germline ends. CDR3 loop: CSVEGRGKTEAFF. The CDR3 DNA is TGCAGCGTTGAGGGTCGGGGTAAGACTGAAGCTTTCTTT.

This clonotype was counted between two and nine times. The chain links TRBV5-1 to TRBJ1-1; 8 positions match TRBD1. Germline lookup yields CDR1 SGHRS and CDR2 YFSETQ. With 7 bases clipped from V and 6 bases from J, the junction kept 11 bases outside the gene matches. The CDR3 runs 14 residues. The CDR3 protein is CASALTGEISEAFF. In DNA form, the CDR3 reads TGCGCCAGCGCTTTGACAGGGGAGATATCTGAAGCTTTCTTT. The variable domain in full, with the rest retrieved from reference TRBV5-1 and TRBJ1-1, is KAGVTQTPRYLIKTRGQQVTLSCSPISGHRSVSWYQQTPGQGLQFLFEYFSETQRNKGNFPGRFSGRQFSNSRSEMNVSTLELGDSALYLCASALTGEISEAFFGQGTRLTVV.

This clonotype was detected a few times. The rearrangement uses TRBV7-8 and TRBJ2-5, with 10 bases matching TRBD2. In germline, CDR1 is SGHVS, CDR2 FQNEAQ. J gave up 5 bases and V 5 bases, and 14 bases lay outside the gene matches. The CDR3 has 17 residues. For the CDR3, the DNA is TGTGCCAGCAGCGAGGTCGGAACTAGCGGGGCCCGGGAGACCCAGTACTTC. It is translated as CASSEVGTSGARETQYF.

This clonotype was seen a handful of times. This sequence joins TRBV12-3 or TRBV12-4 and TRBJ2-5, with D tentatively TRBD1 or TRBD2 (6 bases each). Trimming removed 5 bases from V and 4 bases from J, with 23 bases in between. The CDR3 is made up of 17 amino acids. The CDR3 loop reads CASSPSGIGGVAETQYF. CDR3 DNA: TGTGCCAGCAGTCCTTCGGGAATCGGGGGCGTCGCAGAGACCCAGTACTTC.

Only a few counts were recorded for this clonotype. The rearrangement joins TRBV10-3 to TRBJ2-2, with TRBD2 as a possible D gene (6 bases). CDR1 and CDR2 (germline): ENHRY, SYGVKD. This CDR3 has 12 residues. V gave up 6 bases and J gave up 5 bases, with 7 bases separating them. CDR3 protein: CAIRGGTGELFF. The CDR3 bases are TGTGCCATCAGGGGAGGAACCGGGGAGCTGTTTTTT.

This clonotype has a count of ten or more. The chain has TRBV7-2 and TRBJ2-2; 13 positions match TRBD2. Germline V gene lookup returns CDR1 SGHTA and CDR2 FQGNSA. V shed 5 bases and J 4 bases; nucleotides not matched to a gene: 7. The CDR3 loop spans 17 amino acids. The CDR3 nucleotides are TGTGCCAGCAGCCCCCCGGGACTAGCGGGGACCACCGGGGAGCTGTTTTTT. The encoded protein is CASSPPGLAGTTGELFF.

This clonotype has a count of ten or more. The V gene is TRBV7-9, the J gene TRBJ1-3; D ambiguous. Trimming took off 4 bases at V and 0 bases at J, with 7 bases between the two ends. The length of the CDR3 is 14 residues. The germline gives CDR1 SEHNR, CDR2 FQNEAQ (reference sequence). The CDR3 reads CASSSGSSGNTIYF. In nucleotides, the CDR3 is TGTGCCAGCAGCTCAGGATCCTCTGGAAACACCATATATTTT.

The chain has TRBV5-6 and TRBJ1-1; tentative D call: TRBD1 (6 bases). The germline gives CDR1 SGHDT, CDR2 YYEEEE. The CDR3 sequence is 15 residues long. Trimming removed 0 bases from V and 6 bases from J, with 15 bases in between. This CDR3 is CASSLVGTPTSEAFF. Written as DNA, the CDR3 is TGTGCCAGCAGCTTGGTGGGGACACCAACCTCTGAAGCTTTCTTT.

This clonotype showed up many times. The V call is TRBV6-1, the J call TRBJ1-2, with D possibly being TRBD1 (5 bases). Deletions cut 5 bases from V and 5 bases from J, with 12 bases between. Germline V lookup: CDR1 MNHNS, CDR2 SASEGT. The CDR3 consists of 13 residues. This CDR3 reads CASSRGTEYGYTF. CDR3 bases: TGTGCCAGCAGTAGAGGGACGGAATATGGCTACACCTTC.